A single sample is the source of the 29 T cell receptor beta chains below, sequenced in a study of T cells in Graves' hyperthyroidism and ophthalmopathy. Amplification targeted TCR beta CDR3 regions from RNA transcripts. A set of HTBI primers served as the primers for a first-round RT-PCR of the TCR CDR3. TCRdb passed the multiplex PCR reads through MiXCR, listing each CDR3 protein once. This sample has 460,000 or so distinct CDR3 sequences; approximately 15% occur once, and the top ten carry under 20%. Specimen: blood. The receptors shown here come from a young woman with Graves' hyperthyroidism.

This clonotype was seen at least ten times. The J gene is TRBJ2-2, the V gene TRBV11-2; 10 bases are a match to TRBD2. The CDR3 spans 16 residues. Germline V lookup: CDR1 SGHAT, CDR2 FQNNGV. After removal of 5 bases from V and 5 bases from J, the junction contained 8 bases not matched to a gene. The CDR3 region is CASSRSSGRGTGELFF. The CDR3 region has the DNA TGTGCCAGCAGCCGATCGAGCGGGAGGGGGACCGGGGAGCTGTTTTTT.

This clonotype was found many times. This sequence joins TRBV12-3 or TRBV12-4 and TRBJ2-1, with 11 bases lining up with TRBD2. V lost 5 bases to trimming and J lost 7 bases; unmatched junction nucleotides: 4. The CDR3 runs to 14 residues. CDR3 protein: CASSRLAGLNEQFF. CDR3 in DNA: TGTGCCAGCAGTAGACTAGCGGGGCTAAATGAGCAGTTCTTC.

This clonotype was counted between two and nine times. The chain employs TRBV13 and TRBJ1-5; the match to TRBD1 covers 7 bases. The CDR3 sequence is 14 residues long. V shed 3 bases, J shed 6 bases, and the junction held 5 bases outside the gene matches. The germline gives CDR1 PRHDT, CDR2 FYEKMQ (reference sequence). In DNA form, the CDR3 reads TGTGCCAGCAGCTTTCGACAGGGAGGTCAGCCCCAGCATTTT. It encodes CASSFRQGGQPQHF.

This clonotype turned up a few times. The rearrangement joins TRBV6-1 to TRBJ2-2; TRBD2 might be the D (5 bases). CDR3 length: 13 amino acids. V lost 5 bases, J lost 7 bases, and 11 bases lay in between. Germline CDR1 MNHNS, CDR2 SASEGT. CDR3 nucleotides: TGTGCCAGCAGTTCCCTCGGGGACGGGGAGCTGTTTTTT. This encodes CASSSLGDGELFF.

Many counts were recorded for this clonotype. The V gene is TRBV5-5, the J gene TRBJ2-7; D not certain. With 4 bases removed from V and 3 bases from J, the gap between germline ends came to 5 bases. CDR3 length equals 11 residues. CDR1 is SGHKS and CDR2 is YYEKEE in the germline V gene (reference sequence). CDR3 DNA sequence: TGTGCCAGCAGCGCTCTCTACGAGCAGTACTTC. Translating it yields CASSALYEQYF.

This rearrangement joins TRBV5-1 to TRBJ2-1; 9 bases are a match to TRBD1. Germline V gene lookup returns CDR1 SGHRS and CDR2 YFSETQ. V trimming: 5 bases; J trimming: 10 bases; junction bases outside the gene matches: 10. This CDR3 region has 14 residues. CDR3 DNA sequence: TGCGCCAGCAGTCGGGGACAGGGAGCTTGGGAGCAGTTCTTC. Protein: CASSRGQGAWEQFF.

This clonotype was counted many times. The chain joins TRBV19 to TRBJ2-5; a possible D gene is TRBD1 (6 bases). CDR3 size: 13 residues. V was trimmed by 6 bases and J by 14 bases, leaving 22 bases between them. Germline V gene lookup returns CDR1 LNHDA and CDR2 SQIVND (reference sequence). The CDR3 protein is CASSDADRDTTYF. DNA of the CDR3: TGTGCCAGTAGCGATGCGGACCGGGACACCACCTACTTC.

This clonotype was detected many times. The V call is TRBV6-1, the J call TRBJ1-1; D may be TRBD1 (5 bases). The V end was cut by 0 bases, the J end by 3 bases, with 11 bases between. There are 15 residues in the CDR3. Germline V gene lookup returns CDR1 MNHNS and CDR2 SASEGT. The CDR3 sequence is CASSEAGRRDTEAFF. The CDR3 region has the DNA TGTGCCAGCAGTGAAGCGGGACGTAGGGACACTGAAGCTTTCTTT.

This clonotype occurred once. This chain uses TRBV3-1 with TRBJ1-5; D not certain. There are 15 residues in the CDR3. Germline V gene sequence: CDR1 LGHDT, CDR2 YNNKEL (reference sequence). The V end lost 0 bases, the J end lost 3 bases, and 9 bases lay between the germline ends. In DNA, the CDR3 is TGTGCCAGCAGCCAAGATAGAGGTTACAATCAGCCCCAGCATTTT. This codes for CASSQDRGYNQPQHF.

This clonotype was found many times. The chain combines TRBV27 with TRBJ2-7; 7 bases align to TRBD1. This CDR3 is built from 14 residues. Germline-derived CDR1 and CDR2 are MNHEY and SMNVEV (reference sequence). The ends lost 4 bases at V and 6 bases at J; junction bases unmatched: 9. CDR3 protein: CASSSRPDRFEQYF. CDR3 sequence (DNA): TGTGCCAGCAGTTCCCGCCCGGACAGGTTCGAGCAGTACTTC.

Many counts were recorded for this clonotype. This chain joins TRBV18 and TRBJ1-2, with D uncertain. Per germline, CDR1 KGHSH and CDR2 LQKENI. There are 16 residues in the CDR3. The V gene lost 3 bases and the J gene lost 8 bases, with 22 bases spanning the gap. CDR3 protein: CASSPTSELRVSGYTF. The CDR3 DNA reads TGTGCCAGCTCACCCACCTCTGAGTTGCGGGTATCGGGCTACACCTTC. Filled out from reference TRBV18 and TRBJ1-2, the complete variable domain reads NAGVMQNPRHLVRRRGQEARLRCSPMKGHSHVYWYRQLPEEGLKFMVYLQKENIIDESGMPKERFSAEFPKEGPSILRIQQVVRGDSAAYFCASSPTSELRVSGYTFGSGTRLTVV.

In this sample, this clonotype turned up many times. This sequence joins TRBV3-1 and TRBJ1-2; D is possibly TRBD1 (5 bases). The CDR3 sequence is 13 residues long. V lost 6 bases and J lost 6, with 14 bases in between. Germline assignment: CDR1 LGHDT and CDR2 YNNKEL (reference sequence). The CDR3 nucleotides read TGTGCCAGCAGTCCTCGCAGGGCGGATGGCTACACCTTC. This codes for CASSPRRADGYTF.

This clonotype was detected ten times or more. The chain joins TRBV11-2 to TRBJ1-2; D is undetermined. Trimming took 0 bases from V and 0 from J, leaving 11 bases between them. Germline values: CDR1 SGHAT, CDR2 FQNNGV. The CDR3 is made up of 16 amino acids. DNA for the CDR3: TGTGCCAGCAGCTTAGATCTTAAGGGTGCTAACTATGGCTACACCTTC. Residues: CASSLDLKGANYGYTF.

The CDR3 here is CASSLDPGALTGELFF. CDR3 coding DNA: TGCGCCAGCAGCTTGGATCCGGGAGCTTTAACCGGGGAGCTGTTTTTT. This chain links TRBV5-1 with TRBJ2-2, with D maybe TRBD2 (6 bases). This CDR3 contains 16 residues. Trimming stripped 0 bases from V and 5 bases from J, with 14 bases between. Germline V gives CDR1 SGHRS, CDR2 YFSETQ.

V is TRBV7-9 and J is TRBJ2-5, with no clear D. The germline gives CDR1 SEHNR, CDR2 FQNEAQ (reference sequence). CDR3 size: 15 residues. The V end lost 0 bases, the J end lost 4 bases, and 12 bases lay between the germline ends. In nucleotides, the CDR3 is TGTGCCAGCAGCTTAGCGATGGGTCCCAGAGAGACCCAGTACTTC. Protein product: CASSLAMGPRETQYF. Full variable domain (missing parts from reference TRBV7-9 and TRBJ2-5): DTGVSQNPRHKITKRGQNVTFRCDPISEHNRLYWYRQTLGQGPEFLTYFQNEAQLEKSRLLSDRFSAERPKGSFSTLEIQRTEQGDSAMYLCASSLAMGPRETQYFGPGTRLLVL.

This clonotype occurred many times. This chain links TRBV28 with TRBJ1-1; D is ambiguous. The V gene lost 1 base and the J gene lost 6 bases, with 9 bases spanning the gap. The CDR3 totals 13 residues. The germline V gene has CDR1 MDHEN and CDR2 SYDVKM. The CDR3 DNA is TGTGCCAGCAGTTTATACTCGGACCCTGAAGCTTTCTTT. Its protein is CASSLYSDPEAFF.

The J gene is TRBJ1-3, the V gene TRBV6-1; D ambiguous. This CDR3 comprises 17 residues. V was clipped by 2 bases and J by 2 bases, with 16 bases between them. CDR1 and CDR2 from the germline V gene are MNHNS and SASEGT. The CDR3 DNA sequence: TGTGCCAGCAGTGAACATCACAGAGGGTTCACTGGAAACACCATATATTTT. This encodes CASSEHHRGFTGNTIYF.

This clonotype came up a few times. The junction departs from the called germline gene at one end, perhaps through a read error. J is TRBJ1-2 and V is TRBV6-1, with TRBD1 matching over 8 bases. The germline V gene encodes CDR1 MNHNS and CDR2 SASEGT. CDR3 size: 15 residues. The CDR3 here is CTSSRLRTGPYGYTF. CDR3 DNA: TGTACCAGCAGCCGTCTCAGGACAGGGCCCTATGGCTACACCTTC.

The table lists this clonotype with many counts. This sequence joins TRBV3-1 and TRBJ2-1, with TRBD2 matching 9 bases. V lost 3 bases to trimming and J lost 0 bases; unmatched junction nucleotides: 6. From germline, CDR1 is LGHDT and CDR2 YNNKEL (reference sequence). CDR3 length equals 17 residues. CDR3 amino acids: CASSQELSGSSYNEQFF. The CDR3 nucleotides read TGTGCCAGCAGCCAGGAGCTTAGCGGGAGCTCCTACAATGAGCAGTTCTTC.

This clonotype was seen repeatedly, ten times or more. As DNA, the CDR3 is TGCAGTGCTCGACTGACTAGCGGGGGTAAAGAGACCCAGTACTTC. Translated: CSARLTSGGKETQYF. The chain is built from TRBV20-1 and TRBJ2-5, with 12 bases lining up with TRBD2. The germline CDR1 and CDR2 sequences are DFQATT and SNEGSKA (reference sequence). This CDR3 has 15 residues. V lost 5 bases to trimming and J lost 3 bases; unmatched junction nucleotides: 7.

J is TRBJ2-7 and V is TRBV4-1; D unclear. This CDR3 is 13 amino acids long. V lost 1 base to trimming and J lost 1 base, with 5 bases between them. CDR1 and CDR2 from the germline V gene are MGHRA and YSYEKL. The CDR3 here is CASSQVGSYEQYF. CDR3 sequence (DNA): TGCGCCAGCAGCCAAGTGGGATCCTACGAGCAGTACTTC.

Only a few counts were recorded for this clonotype. The V gene is TRBV7-6, the J gene TRBJ2-2, with 10 positions matching TRBD1. The V gene's germline CDR1 is SGHVS and CDR2 FNYEAQ. The V gene end was trimmed by 5 bases and the J gene end by 2 bases; junction bases not matched to a gene: 5. The CDR3 runs to 16 residues. CDR3 DNA: TGTGCCAGCAGCCGGACAGGGGGAGCAAACACCGGGGAGCTGTTTTTT. It translates to CASSRTGGANTGELFF.

This clonotype was observed at least ten times. The V call is TRBV3-1, the J call TRBJ2-7; maybe TRBD2 (5 bases). CDR3 length: 13 amino acids. V gave up 3 bases and J gave up 6 bases, with 12 bases separating them. The germline gives CDR1 LGHDT, CDR2 YNNKEL (reference sequence). The chain's CDR3 is CASSHWELREQYF. Here the CDR3 DNA reads TGTGCCAGCAGCCACTGGGAGTTGCGCGAGCAGTACTTC.

Ten or more counts support this clonotype. The rearrangement uses TRBV29-1 and TRBJ2-3; perhaps D is TRBD1 or TRBD2 (5 bases each). The germline V gene has CDR1 SQVTM and CDR2 ANQGSEA. The CDR3 sequence is 15 residues long. The germline V and J ends were trimmed by 4 bases and 1 base, with 15 bases remaining between them. This CDR3 reads CSVGMGEGGTDTQYF. DNA for the CDR3: TGCAGCGTTGGCATGGGGGAAGGGGGCACAGATACGCAGTATTTT.

This clonotype appeared many times. The J gene is TRBJ2-2, the V gene TRBV24-1; D is perhaps TRBD1 (6 bases). Germline-derived CDR1 and CDR2 are KGHDR and SFDVKD. The CDR3 runs 17 residues. The V end lost 0 bases, the J end lost 0 bases, and 10 bases lay between the germline ends. The CDR3, as DNA: TGTGCCACCAGTGATTTGGGAGGACAGTCGAACACCGGGGAGCTGTTTTTT. Translating gives CATSDLGGQSNTGELFF.

This clonotype turned up a few times. This chain connects TRBV19 to TRBJ2-4; no definite D call. Germline CDR1 is LNHDA and CDR2 is SQIVND (reference sequence). Trimming removed 0 bases from V and 1 base from J, with 10 bases in between. This CDR3 has 16 residues. Here the CDR3 DNA reads TGTGCCAGTAGTATAGATCTCGCTCAGGCCAAAAACATTCAGTACTTC. This translates into CASSIDLAQAKNIQYF.

This clonotype was recorded a few times. The CDR3 reads CATMAGGANTEAFF. The DNA of the CDR3 is TGTGCCACCATGGCAGGGGGGGCGAACACTGAAGCTTTCTTT. V usage is TRBV24-1 and J usage is TRBJ1-1; TRBD1 agrees at 7 bases. The V segment lost 8 bases and the J segment 1 base; nucleotides outside the gene matches: 6. Germline V gene data show CDR1 as KGHDR and CDR2 as SFDVKD. The CDR3 consists of 14 residues.

This clonotype was seen repeatedly, ten times or more. The chain couples TRBV3-1 to TRBJ2-3, with 9 bases identical to TRBD2. J lost 7 bases, V lost 0 bases, and 11 bases had no gene match. CDR1 LGHDT and CDR2 YNNKEL come from the germline V gene (reference sequence). CDR3 size: 17 residues. CDR3 amino acids: CASSQDPPAGGRNTQYF. The CDR3 nucleotides read TGTGCCAGCAGCCAAGATCCCCCAGCGGGAGGACGGAATACGCAGTATTTT.

V and J are TRBV20-1 and TRBJ2-3; tentatively, D is TRBD1 (5 bases). This CDR3 spans 11 amino acids. Germline values: CDR1 DFQATT, CDR2 SNEGSKA (reference sequence). V was shortened by 5 bases and J by 8 bases, with 11 bases between the two germline ends. The CDR3 DNA is TGCAGTGCTGGAGTGGGGCTTACGCAGTATTTT. It codes for CSAGVGLTQYF.